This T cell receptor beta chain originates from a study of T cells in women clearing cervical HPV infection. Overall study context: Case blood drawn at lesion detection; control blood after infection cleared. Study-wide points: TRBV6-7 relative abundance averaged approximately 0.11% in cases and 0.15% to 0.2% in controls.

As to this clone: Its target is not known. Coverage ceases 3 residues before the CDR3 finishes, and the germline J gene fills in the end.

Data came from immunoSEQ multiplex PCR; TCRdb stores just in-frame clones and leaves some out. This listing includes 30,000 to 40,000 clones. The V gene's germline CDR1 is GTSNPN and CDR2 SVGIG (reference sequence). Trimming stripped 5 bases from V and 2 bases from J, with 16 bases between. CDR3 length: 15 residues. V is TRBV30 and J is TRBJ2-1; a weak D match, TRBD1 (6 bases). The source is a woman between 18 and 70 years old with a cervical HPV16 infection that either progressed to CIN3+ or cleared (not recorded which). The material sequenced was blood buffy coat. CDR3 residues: CAWGDGQKAYNEQFF. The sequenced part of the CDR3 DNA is TGTGCCTGGGGGGATGGACAGAAAGCCTACAATGAG.